The present T cell receptor (beta chain) was sequenced within a study of blood T cell repertoires in COVID-19. Per the original methods: Amplification with reference gene primers provided the estimates of nucleated cell counts. The repertoire was sequenced with immunoSEQ multiplex PCR; TCRdb's copy has only in-frame clones and lacks some. The V and J calls and clone size come from that table; D and trimming were worked out from the DNA. The profile shows around 300,000 clones, nearly 90% of them singletons. Germline loops: CDR1 SGDLS, CDR2 YYNGEE. CDR3 length: 14 amino acids. Trimming took off 3 bases at V and 10 bases at J, with 17 bases between the two ends. Participants spanned ages about 18 to 89 years and resided in around 25 US areas. Participants' reported clinical history set cohort assignment. Cohort 3 recovery required two negative PCRs, clearance, or symptom resolution.

The receptor comes from a woman aged 60-75 years who had recovered from COVID-19. V usage is TRBV9 and J usage is TRBJ1-5; D is unclear. Sequenced input: PBMCs or T cells enriched from blood (not recorded which). The CDR3 loop is CASSAGEGRGPQHF. The CDR3 DNA follows: TGTGCCAGCAGCGCCGGGGAGGGCCGCGGCCCCCAGCATTTT.